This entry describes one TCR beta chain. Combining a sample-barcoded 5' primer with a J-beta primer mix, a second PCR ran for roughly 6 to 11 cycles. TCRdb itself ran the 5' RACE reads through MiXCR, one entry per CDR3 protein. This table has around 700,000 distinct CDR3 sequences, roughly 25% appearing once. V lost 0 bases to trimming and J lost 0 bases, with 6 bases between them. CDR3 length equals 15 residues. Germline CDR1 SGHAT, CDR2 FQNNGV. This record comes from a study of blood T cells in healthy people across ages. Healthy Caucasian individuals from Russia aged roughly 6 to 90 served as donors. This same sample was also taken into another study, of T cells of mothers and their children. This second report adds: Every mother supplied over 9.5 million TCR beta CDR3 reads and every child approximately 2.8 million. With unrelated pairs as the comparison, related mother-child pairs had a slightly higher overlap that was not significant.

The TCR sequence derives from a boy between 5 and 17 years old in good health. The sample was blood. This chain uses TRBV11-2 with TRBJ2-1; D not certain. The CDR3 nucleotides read TGTGCCAGCAGCTTAGAGGACGCCTCCTACAATGAGCAGTTCTTC. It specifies CASSLEDASYNEQFF.